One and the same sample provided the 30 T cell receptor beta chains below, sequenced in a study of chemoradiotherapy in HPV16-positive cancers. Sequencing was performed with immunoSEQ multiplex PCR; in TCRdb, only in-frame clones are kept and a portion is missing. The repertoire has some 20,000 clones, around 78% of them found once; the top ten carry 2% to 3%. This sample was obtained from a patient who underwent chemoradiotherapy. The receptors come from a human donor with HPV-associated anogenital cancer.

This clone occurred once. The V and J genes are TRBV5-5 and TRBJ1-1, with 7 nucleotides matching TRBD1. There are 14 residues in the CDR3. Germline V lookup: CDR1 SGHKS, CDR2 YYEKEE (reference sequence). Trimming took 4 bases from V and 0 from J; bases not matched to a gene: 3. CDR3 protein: CASSVQGLNTEAFF. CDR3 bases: TGTGCCAGCAGCGTACAGGGGTTGAACACTGAAGCTTTCTTT.

This chain's CDR3 is CASSATSVGADTQYF. The CDR3 coding sequence is TGTGCCAGCAGCGCCACTAGCGTGGGGGCAGATACGCAGTATTTT. The chain links TRBV7-3 to TRBJ2-3, with 7 positions matching TRBD2. The ends lost 5 bases at V and 4 bases at J; junction bases unmatched: 9. Germline assignment: CDR1 SGHTA and CDR2 FQGTGA. CDR3 length: 15 amino acids.

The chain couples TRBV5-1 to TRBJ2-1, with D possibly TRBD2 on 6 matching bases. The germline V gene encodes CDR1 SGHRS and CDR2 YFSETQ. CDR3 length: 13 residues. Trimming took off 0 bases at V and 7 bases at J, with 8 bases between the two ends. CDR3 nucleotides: TGCGCCAGCAGCTTGGTCGGGAGTAATGAGCAGTTCTTC. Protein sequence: CASSLVGSNEQFF.

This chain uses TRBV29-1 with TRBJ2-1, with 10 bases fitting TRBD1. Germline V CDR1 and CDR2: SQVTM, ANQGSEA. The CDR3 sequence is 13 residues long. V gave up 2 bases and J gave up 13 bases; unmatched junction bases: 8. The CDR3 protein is CSVENPRDRGQFF. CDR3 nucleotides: TGCAGCGTTGAAAACCCCCGGGACAGGGGACAGTTCTTC.

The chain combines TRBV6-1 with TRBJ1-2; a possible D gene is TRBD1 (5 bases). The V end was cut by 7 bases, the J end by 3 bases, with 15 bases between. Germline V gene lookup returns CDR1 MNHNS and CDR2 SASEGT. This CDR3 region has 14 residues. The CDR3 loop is CASTGTLSHYGYTF. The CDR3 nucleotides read TGTGCCAGCACAGGGACTCTGTCCCACTATGGCTACACCTTC.

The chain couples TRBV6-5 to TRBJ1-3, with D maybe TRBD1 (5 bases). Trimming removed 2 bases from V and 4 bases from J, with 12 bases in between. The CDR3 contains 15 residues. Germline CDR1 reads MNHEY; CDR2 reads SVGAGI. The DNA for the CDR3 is TGTGCCAGCAGTTACAGGGGTGACAGAGGAAACACCATATATTTT. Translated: CASSYRGDRGNTIYF.

The DNA for the CDR3 is TGTGCCAGCAGTGAAGCGCTTCGGGGGGCTTACAATCAGCCCCAGCATTTT. This codes for CASSEALRGAYNQPQHF. The V and J genes are TRBV6-1 and TRBJ1-5; perhaps TRBD1 as D (6 bases). CDR1 is MNHNS, CDR2 SASEGT, per germline. Trimming removed 0 bases at V and 3 bases at J, with 15 bases between. The CDR3 has 17 residues.

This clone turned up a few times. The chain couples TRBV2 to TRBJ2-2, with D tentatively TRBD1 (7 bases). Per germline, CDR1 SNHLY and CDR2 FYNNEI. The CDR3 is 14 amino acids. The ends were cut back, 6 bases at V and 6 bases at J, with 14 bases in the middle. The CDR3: CASRTGRQAGELFF. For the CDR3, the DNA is TGTGCCAGCAGGACAGGGAGGCAGGCCGGGGAGCTGTTTTTT.

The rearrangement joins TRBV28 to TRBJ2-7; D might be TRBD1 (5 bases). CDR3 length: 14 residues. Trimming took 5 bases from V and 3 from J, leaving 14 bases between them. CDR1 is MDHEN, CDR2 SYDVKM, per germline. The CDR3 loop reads CASSQGNTVYEQYF. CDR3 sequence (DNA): TGTGCCAGCAGTCAGGGCAACACCGTCTACGAGCAGTACTTC.

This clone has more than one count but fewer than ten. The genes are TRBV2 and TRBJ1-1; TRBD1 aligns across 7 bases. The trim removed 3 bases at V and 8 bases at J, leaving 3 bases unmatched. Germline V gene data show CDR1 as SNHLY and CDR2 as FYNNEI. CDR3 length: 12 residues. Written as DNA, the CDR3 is TGTGCCAGCAGTGAGACAGGGTGGGAAGCTTTCTTT. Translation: CASSETGWEAFF.

DNA of the CDR3: TGTGCCAGTAGTATAAACCCCGACAGGGGTGATACTGAAGCTTTCTTT. Residues: CASSINPDRGDTEAFF. The chain employs TRBV19 and TRBJ1-1; 8 bases agree with TRBD1. Losses at the gene ends were 2 bases for V and 5 bases for J; bases not matched to a gene: 10. The CDR3 has 16 residues. Germline CDR1 LNHDA, CDR2 SQIVND (reference sequence).

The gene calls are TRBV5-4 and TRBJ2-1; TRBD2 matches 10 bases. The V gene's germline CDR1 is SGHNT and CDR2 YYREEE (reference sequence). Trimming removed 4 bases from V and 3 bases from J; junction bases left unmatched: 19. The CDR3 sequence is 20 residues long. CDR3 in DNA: TGTGCCAGCAGCCGTACTCCCAGGGGGCTAGCGGGAGCCTACTACAATGAGCAGTTCTTC. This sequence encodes CASSRTPRGLAGAYYNEQFF.

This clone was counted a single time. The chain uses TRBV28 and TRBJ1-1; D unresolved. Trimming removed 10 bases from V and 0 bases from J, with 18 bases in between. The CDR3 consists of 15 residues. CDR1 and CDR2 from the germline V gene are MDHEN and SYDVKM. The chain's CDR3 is CATRGSGRLNTEAFF. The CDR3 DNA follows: TGTGCCACGAGAGGGTCAGGACGGCTGAACACTGAAGCTTTCTTT.

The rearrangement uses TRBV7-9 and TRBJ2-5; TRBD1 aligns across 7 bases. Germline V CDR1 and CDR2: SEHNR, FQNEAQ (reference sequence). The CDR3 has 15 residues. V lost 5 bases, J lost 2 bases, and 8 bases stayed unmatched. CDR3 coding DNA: TGTGCCAGCAGCCGTCTGACAGGGCCTCAAGAGACCCAGTACTTC. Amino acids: CASSRLTGPQETQYF.

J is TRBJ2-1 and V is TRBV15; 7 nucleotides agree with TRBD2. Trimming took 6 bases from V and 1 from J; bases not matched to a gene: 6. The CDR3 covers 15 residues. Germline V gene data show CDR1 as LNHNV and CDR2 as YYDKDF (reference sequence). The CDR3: CATRTRGESYNEQFF. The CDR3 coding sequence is TGTGCCACCAGAACACGGGGGGAATCCTACAATGAGCAGTTCTTC.

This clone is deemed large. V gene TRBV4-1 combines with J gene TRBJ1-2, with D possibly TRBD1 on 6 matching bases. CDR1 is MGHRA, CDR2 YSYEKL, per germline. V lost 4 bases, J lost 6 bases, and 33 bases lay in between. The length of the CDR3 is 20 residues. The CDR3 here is CASSLGAAGDLSLQGHGYTF. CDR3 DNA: TGCGCCAGCAGCCTCGGGGCAGCCGGAGACCTTTCCCTCCAGGGGCATGGCTACACCTTC.

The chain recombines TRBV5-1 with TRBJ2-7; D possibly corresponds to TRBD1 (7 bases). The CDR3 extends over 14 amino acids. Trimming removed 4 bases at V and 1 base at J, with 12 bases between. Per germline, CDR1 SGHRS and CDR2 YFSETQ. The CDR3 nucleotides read TGCGCCAGCAGCCGGGGGACAGCGTCCTACGAGCAGTACTTC. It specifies CASSRGTASYEQYF. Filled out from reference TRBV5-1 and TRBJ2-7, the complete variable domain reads KAGVTQTPRYLIKTRGQQVTLSCSPISGHRSVSWYQQTPGQGLQFLFEYFSETQRNKGNFPGRFSGRQFSNSRSEMNVSTLELGDSALYLCASSRGTASYEQYFGPGTRLTVT.

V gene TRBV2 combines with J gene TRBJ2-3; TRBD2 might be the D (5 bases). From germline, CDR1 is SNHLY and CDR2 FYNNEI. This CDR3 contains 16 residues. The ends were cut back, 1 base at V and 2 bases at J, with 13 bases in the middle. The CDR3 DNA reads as TGTGCCAGCAGTGAAGGCAGCGGAGCAAACACAGATACGCAGTATTTT. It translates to CASSEGSGANTDTQYF.

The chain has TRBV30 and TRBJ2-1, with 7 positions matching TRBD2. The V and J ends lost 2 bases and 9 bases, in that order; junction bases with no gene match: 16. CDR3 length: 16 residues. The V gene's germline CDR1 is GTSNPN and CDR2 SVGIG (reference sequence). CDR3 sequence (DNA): TGTGCCTGGAGTAGACTTGCGGGAGTGAAAGATCCTGAGCAGTTCTTC. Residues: CAWSRLAGVKDPEQFF. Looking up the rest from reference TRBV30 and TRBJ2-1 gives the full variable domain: SQTIHQWPATLVQPVGSPLSLECTVEGTSNPNLYWYRQAAGRGLQLLFYSVGIGQISSEVPQNLSASRPQDRQFILSSKKLLLSDSGFYLCAWSRLAGVKDPEQFFGPGTRLTVL.

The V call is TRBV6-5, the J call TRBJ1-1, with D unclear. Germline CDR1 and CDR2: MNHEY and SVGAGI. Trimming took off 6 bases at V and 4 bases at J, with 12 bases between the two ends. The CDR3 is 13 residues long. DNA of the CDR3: TGTGCCAGCAGCCGATCGGGTTTCACTGAAGCTTTCTTT. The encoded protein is CASSRSGFTEAFF.

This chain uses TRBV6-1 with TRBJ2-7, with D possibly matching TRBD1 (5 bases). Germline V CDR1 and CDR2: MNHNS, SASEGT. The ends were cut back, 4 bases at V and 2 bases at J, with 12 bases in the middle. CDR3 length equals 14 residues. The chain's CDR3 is CASSGRQPTYEQYF. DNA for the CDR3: TGTGCCAGCAGTGGACGACAGCCCACCTACGAGCAGTACTTC.

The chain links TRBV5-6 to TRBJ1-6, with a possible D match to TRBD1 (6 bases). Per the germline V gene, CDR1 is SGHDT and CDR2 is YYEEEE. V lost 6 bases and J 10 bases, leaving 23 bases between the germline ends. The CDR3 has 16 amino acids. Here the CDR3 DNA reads TGTGCCAGCACCTACACCGGGCCCCAGGGGAAATCACCCCTCCACTTT. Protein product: CASTYTGPQGKSPLHF.

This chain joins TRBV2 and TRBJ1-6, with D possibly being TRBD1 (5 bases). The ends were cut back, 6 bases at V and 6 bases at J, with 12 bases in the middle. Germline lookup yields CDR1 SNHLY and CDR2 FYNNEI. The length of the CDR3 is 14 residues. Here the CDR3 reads CASSQGPLNSPLHF. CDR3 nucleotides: TGTGCCAGCAGCCAGGGTCCCCTTAATTCACCCCTCCACTTT.

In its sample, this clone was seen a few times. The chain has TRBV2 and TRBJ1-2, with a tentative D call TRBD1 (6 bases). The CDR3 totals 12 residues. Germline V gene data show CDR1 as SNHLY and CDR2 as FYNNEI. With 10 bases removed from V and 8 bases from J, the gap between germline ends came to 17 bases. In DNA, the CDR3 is TGTGCCACCCCCGGACAGAACGGCGGCTACACCTTC. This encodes CATPGQNGGYTF. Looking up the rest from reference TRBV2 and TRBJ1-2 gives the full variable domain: EPEVTQTPSHQVTQMGQEVILRCVPISNHLYFYWYRQILGQKVEFLVSFYNNEISEKSEIFDDQFSVERPDGSNFTLKIRSTKLEDSAMYFCATPGQNGGYTFGSGTRLTVV.

The CDR3: CASTLDVNTEAFF. DNA of the CDR3: TGTGCCAGCACCTTGGATGTGAACACTGAAGCTTTCTTT. V and J are TRBV2 and TRBJ1-1; D uncertain. CDR3 length: 13 amino acids. CDR1 is SNHLY, CDR2 FYNNEI, per germline. V dropped 7 bases and J dropped 0 bases, with 9 bases sitting between them.

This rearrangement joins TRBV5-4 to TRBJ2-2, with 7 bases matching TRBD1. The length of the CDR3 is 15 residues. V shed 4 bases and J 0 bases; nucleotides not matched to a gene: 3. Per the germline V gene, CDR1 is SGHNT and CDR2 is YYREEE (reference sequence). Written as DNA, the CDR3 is TGTGCCAGCAGCCTACAGGGGTCGAACACCGGGGAGCTGTTTTTT. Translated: CASSLQGSNTGELFF.

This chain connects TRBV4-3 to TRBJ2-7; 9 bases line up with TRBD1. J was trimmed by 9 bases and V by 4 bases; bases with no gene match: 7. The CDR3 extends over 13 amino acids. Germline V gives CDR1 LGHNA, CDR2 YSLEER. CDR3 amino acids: CASSLRTGELQYF. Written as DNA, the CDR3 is TGCGCCAGCAGCCTCCGGACAGGGGAGTTGCAGTACTTC.

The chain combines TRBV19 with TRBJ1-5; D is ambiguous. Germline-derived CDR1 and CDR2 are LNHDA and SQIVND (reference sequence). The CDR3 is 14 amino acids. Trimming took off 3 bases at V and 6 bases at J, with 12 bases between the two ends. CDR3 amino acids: CASSIRPSGQPQHF. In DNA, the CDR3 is TGTGCCAGTAGTATCCGGCCGAGTGGTCAGCCCCAGCATTTT.

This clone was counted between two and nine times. The CDR3 DNA reads as TGTGCCAGCAGCTTGGTGAAGGGTACTGAAGCTTTCTTT. Translated, it gives CASSLVKGTEAFF. The rearrangement uses TRBV5-8 and TRBJ1-1; no reliable D call. Germline V gives CDR1 SGHTS, CDR2 YDEGEE. The CDR3 is 13 amino acids. Trimming took 0 bases from V and 5 from J, leaving 8 bases between them.

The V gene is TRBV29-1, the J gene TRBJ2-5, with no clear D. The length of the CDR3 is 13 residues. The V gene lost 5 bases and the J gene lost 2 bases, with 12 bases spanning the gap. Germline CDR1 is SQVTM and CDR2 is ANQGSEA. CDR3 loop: CSVSLRQQETQYF. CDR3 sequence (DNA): TGCAGCGTTTCCCTACGCCAGCAAGAGACCCAGTACTTC. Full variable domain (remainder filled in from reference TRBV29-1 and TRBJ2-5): SAVISQKPSRDICQRGTSLTIQCQVDSQVTMMFWYRQQPGQSLTLIATANQGSEATYESGFVIDKFPISRPNLTFSTLTVSNMSPEDSSIYLCSVSLRQQETQYFGPGTRLLVL.